This is a list of T cell receptor beta chains from one sample in a study of shared clonotypes between healthy human individuals. Only in-frame clones appear in the TCRdb table, and some are missing; sequencing was by immunoSEQ multiplex PCR. Of under 1,900,000 clones in the sample, 98% were seen once. The sequenced sample was naive CD4+ T cells sorted from blood. The receptors here all came from a young man in good health. Each CDR3 is given with its conserved first and last residue. D genes are given only for firm matches. Expanded clones are given a class, and other clones once, few, many or no size at all.

v_gene: TRBV27; d_gene: TRBD2; abundance: once; j_gene: TRBJ2-7; CDR3nt: TGTGCCAGCAGCTCCACCCTTCCACTAGCGGGCGCCCCTACCGAGCAGTACTTC; CDR3aa: CASSSTLPLAGAPTEQYF
v_gene: TRBV6-1; d_gene: TRBD2; abundance: .; j_gene: TRBJ2-1; CDR3nt: TGTGCCAGCAGGGCGGGAGAAGAAAATGAGCAGTTCTTC; CDR3aa: CASRAGEENEQFF
v_gene: TRBV7-9; d_gene: .; abundance: .; j_gene: TRBJ2-2; CDR3nt: TGTGCCAGCAGCCCCAGGACAGACTACACCGGGGAGCTGTTTTTT; CDR3aa: CASSPRTDYTGELFF
v_gene: TRBV7-9; d_gene: TRBD2; abundance: .; j_gene: TRBJ2-7; CDR3nt: TGTGCCAGCAGCTTAGACCCCGGGAGGGGTTACGAGCAGTACTTC; CDR3aa: CASSLDPGRGYEQYF
v_gene: TRBV11-2; d_gene: TRBD2; abundance: .; j_gene: TRBJ2-1; CDR3nt: TGTGCCAGCAGCTTAGTACTAGCGGGAGGGAGCTCCTACAATGAGCAGTTCTTC; CDR3aa: CASSLVLAGGSSYNEQFF
v_gene: TRBV14; d_gene: .; abundance: .; j_gene: TRBJ2-1; CDR3nt: TGTGCCAGCAGCCAATTTGAGGGAACGCAGTTCTTC; CDR3aa: CASSQFEGTQFF
v_gene: TRBV11-2; d_gene: .; abundance: .; j_gene: TRBJ1-2; CDR3nt: TGTGCCAGCAGCCATGCGGCACAGACCCCCTATGGCTACACCTTC; CDR3aa: CASSHAAQTPYGYTF
v_gene: TRBV10-3; d_gene: .; abundance: .; j_gene: TRBJ2-3; CDR3nt: TGTGCCATCAGTGACTTGGATACGCAGTATTTT; CDR3aa: CAISDLDTQYF
v_gene: TRBV5-8; d_gene: .; abundance: .; j_gene: TRBJ2-1; CDR3nt: TGTGCCAGCAGCTCACCCGGACAGTACAATGAGCAGTTCTTC; CDR3aa: CASSSPGQYNEQFF
v_gene: TRBV4-3; d_gene: .; abundance: once; j_gene: TRBJ1-1; CDR3nt: TGCGCCAGCAGCCAAGAGTATAGGGGACGGATGAACACTGAAGCTTTCTTT; CDR3aa: CASSQEYRGRMNTEAFF
v_gene: TRBV2; d_gene: .; abundance: .; j_gene: TRBJ2-7; CDR3nt: TGTGCCAGCAGTGGGGCAGGGTCCTACGAGCAGTACTTC; CDR3aa: CASSGAGSYEQYF
v_gene: TRBV5-1; d_gene: TRBD1; abundance: .; j_gene: TRBJ2-5; CDR3nt: TGCGCCAGCAGCTTGTTCGGGACAGAGCAAGAGACCCAGTACTTC; CDR3aa: CASSLFGTEQETQYF
v_gene: TRBV28; d_gene: .; abundance: .; j_gene: TRBJ1-5; CDR3nt: TGTGCCAGCAGTTCTGTCAGGTCGGGCAATCAGCCCCAGCATTTT; CDR3aa: CASSSVRSGNQPQHF